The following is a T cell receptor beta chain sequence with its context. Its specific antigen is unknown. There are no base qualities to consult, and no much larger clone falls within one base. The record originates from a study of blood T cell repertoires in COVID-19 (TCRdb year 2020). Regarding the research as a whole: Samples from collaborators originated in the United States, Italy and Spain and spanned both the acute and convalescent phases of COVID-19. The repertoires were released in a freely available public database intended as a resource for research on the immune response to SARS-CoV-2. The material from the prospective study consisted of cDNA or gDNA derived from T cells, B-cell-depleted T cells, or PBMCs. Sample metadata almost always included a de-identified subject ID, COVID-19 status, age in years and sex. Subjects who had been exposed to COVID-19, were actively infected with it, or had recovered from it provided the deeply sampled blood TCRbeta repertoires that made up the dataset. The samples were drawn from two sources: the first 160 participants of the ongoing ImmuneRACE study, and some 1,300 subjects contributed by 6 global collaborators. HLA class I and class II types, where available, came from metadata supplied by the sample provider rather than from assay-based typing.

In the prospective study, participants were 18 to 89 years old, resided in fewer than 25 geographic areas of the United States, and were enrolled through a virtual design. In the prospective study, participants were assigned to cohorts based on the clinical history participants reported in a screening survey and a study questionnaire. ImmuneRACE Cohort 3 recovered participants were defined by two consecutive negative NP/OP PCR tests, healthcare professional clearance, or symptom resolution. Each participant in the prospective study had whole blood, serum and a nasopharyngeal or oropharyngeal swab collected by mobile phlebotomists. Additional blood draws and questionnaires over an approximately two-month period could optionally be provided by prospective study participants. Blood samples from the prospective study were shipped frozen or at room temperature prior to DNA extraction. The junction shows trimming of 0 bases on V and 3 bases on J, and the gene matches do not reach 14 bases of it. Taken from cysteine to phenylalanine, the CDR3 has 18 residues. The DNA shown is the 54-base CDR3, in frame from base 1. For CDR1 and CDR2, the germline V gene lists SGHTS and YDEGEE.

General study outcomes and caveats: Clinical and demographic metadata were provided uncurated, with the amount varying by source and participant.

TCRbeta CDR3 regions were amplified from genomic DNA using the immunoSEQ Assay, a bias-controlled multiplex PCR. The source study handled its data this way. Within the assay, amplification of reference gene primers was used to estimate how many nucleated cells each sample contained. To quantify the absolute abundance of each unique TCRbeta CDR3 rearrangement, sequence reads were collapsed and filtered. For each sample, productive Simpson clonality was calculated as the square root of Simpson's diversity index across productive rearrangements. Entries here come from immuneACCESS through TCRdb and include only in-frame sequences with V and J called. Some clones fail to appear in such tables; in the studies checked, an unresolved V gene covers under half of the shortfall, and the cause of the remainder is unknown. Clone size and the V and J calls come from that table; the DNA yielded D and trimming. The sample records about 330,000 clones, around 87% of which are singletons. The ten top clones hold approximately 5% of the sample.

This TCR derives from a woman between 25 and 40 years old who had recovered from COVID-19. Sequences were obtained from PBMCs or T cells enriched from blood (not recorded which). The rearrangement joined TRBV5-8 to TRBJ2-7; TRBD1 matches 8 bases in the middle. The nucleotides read TGTGCCAGCAGCTTGGCCAACTGGGGACAGGCGGAAGGCTACGAGCAGTACTTC. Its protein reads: CASSLANWGQAEGYEQYF.